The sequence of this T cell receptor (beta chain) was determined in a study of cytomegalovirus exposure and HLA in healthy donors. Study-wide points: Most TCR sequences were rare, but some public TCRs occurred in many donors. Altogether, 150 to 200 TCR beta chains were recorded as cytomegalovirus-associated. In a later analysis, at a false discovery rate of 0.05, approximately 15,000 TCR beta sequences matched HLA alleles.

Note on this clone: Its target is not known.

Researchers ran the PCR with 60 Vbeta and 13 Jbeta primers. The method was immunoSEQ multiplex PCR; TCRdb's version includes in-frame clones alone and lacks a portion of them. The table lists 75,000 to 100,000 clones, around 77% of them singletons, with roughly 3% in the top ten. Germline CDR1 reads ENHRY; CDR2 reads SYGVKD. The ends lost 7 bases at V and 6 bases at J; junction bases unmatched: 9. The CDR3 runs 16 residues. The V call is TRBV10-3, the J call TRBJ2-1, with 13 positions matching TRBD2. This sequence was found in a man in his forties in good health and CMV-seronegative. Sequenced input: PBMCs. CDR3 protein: CAIKALLAGGGNEQFF. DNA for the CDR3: TGTGCCATCAAGGCCCTACTAGCGGGAGGGGGCAATGAGCAGTTCTTC.